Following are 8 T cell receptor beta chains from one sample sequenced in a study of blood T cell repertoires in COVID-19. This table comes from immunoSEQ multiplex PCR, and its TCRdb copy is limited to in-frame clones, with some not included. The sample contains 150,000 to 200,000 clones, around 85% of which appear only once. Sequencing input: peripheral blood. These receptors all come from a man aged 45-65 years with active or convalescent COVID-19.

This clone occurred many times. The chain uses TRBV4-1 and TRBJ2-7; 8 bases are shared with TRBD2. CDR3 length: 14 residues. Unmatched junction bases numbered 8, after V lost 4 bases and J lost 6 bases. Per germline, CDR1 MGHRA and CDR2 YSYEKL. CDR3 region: CASSPTSGLSEQYF. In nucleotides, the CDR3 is TGCGCCAGCAGCCCTACTAGCGGTCTTAGCGAGCAGTACTTC.

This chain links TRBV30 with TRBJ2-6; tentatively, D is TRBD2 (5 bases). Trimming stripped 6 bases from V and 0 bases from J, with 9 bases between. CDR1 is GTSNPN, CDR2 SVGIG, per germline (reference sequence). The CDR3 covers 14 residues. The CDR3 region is CACQRNSGANVLTF. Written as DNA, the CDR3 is TGTGCCTGTCAGCGGAACTCTGGGGCCAACGTCCTGACTTTC.

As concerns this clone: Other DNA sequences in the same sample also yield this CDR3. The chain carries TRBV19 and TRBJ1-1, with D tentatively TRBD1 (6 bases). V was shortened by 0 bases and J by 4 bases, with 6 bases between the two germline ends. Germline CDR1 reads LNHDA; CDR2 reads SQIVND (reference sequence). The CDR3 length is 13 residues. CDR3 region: CASSIDRGTEAFF. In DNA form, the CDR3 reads TGTGCCAGTAGTATAGACAGGGGCACTGAAGCTTTCTTT.

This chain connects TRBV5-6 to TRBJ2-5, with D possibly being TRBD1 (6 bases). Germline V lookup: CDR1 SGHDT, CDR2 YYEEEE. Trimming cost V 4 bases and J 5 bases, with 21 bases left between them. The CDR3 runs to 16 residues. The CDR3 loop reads CASSSRLRVQGETQYF. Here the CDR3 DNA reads TGTGCCAGCAGCAGCCGACTCCGGGTCCAGGGGGAGACCCAGTACTTC. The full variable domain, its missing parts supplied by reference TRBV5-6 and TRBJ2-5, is DAGVTQSPTHLIKTRGQQVTLRCSPKSGHDTVSWYQQALGQGPQFIFQYYEEEERQRGNFPDRFSGHQFPNYSSELNVNALLLGDSALYLCASSSRLRVQGETQYFGPGTRLLVL.

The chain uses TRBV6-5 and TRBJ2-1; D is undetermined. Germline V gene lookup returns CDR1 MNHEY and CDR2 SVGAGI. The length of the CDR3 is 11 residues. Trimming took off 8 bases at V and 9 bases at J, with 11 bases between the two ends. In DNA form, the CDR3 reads TGTGCCAGCTTCTTAGTCGGTGAGCAGTTCTTC. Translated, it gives CASFLVGEQFF.

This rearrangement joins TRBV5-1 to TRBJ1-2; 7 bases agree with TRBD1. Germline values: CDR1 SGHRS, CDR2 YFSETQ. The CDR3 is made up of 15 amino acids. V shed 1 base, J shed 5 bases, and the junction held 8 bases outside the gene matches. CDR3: CASSLFRDSVYGYTF. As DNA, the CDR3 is TGCGCCAGCAGCTTGTTCCGGGACAGCGTTTATGGCTACACCTTC.

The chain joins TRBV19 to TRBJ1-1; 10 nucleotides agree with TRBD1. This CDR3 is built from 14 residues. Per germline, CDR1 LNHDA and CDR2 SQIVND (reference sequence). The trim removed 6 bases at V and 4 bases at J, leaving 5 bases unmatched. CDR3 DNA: TGTGCCAGTAGGGCGACAGGGGGCGGCACTGAAGCTTTCTTT. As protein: CASRATGGGTEAFF.

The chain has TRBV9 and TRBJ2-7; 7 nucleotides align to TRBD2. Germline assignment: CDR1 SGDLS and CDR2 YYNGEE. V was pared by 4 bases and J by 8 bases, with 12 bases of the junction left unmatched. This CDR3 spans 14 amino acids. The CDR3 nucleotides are TGTGCCAGCAGCCCCGCGGGGAGGGAAGACAAGCAGTACTTC. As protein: CASSPAGREDKQYF.